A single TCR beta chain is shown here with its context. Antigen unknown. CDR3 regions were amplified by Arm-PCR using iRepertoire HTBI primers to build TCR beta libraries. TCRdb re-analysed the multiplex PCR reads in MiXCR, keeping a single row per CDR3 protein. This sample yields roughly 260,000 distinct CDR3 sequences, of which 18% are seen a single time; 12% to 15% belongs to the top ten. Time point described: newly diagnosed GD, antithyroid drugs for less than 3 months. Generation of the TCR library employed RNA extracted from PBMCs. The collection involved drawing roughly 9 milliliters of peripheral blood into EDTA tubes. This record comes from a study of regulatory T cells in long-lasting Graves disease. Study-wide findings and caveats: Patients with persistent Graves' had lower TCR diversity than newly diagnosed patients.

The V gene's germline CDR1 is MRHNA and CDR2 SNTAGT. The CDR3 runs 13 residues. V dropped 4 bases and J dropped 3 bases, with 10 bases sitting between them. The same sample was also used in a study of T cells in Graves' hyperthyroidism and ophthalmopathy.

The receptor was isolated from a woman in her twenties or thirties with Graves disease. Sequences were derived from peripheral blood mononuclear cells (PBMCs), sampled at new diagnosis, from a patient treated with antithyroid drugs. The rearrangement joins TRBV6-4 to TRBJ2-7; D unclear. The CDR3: CASSAKIHYEQYF. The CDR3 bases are TGTGCCAGCAGTGCCAAGATCCACTACGAGCAGTACTTC.